The 2 T cell receptor beta chains listed next were all sequenced from one sample in a study of CD8+CD57+ T cells in acquired aplastic anemia. TCR beta VDJ and CDR3 profiling used genomic DNA as template. One entry per CDR3 protein results from TCRdb running MiXCR on the reads. The sample includes 300,000 or so distinct CDR3 sequences, 55% to 60% of them seen just once. The specimen was sorted CD4+, CD8+, or CD8+CD57+ T cells (not recorded which) from PBMCs. The receptors here all came from a human donor with severe aplastic anemia or a healthy control (not recorded which).

This chain links TRBV7-2 with TRBJ2-7; TRBD1 matches at 7 bases. The CDR3 has 16 amino acids. Per germline, CDR1 SGHTA and CDR2 FQGNSA. Unmatched junction bases numbered 10, after V lost 5 bases and J lost 0 bases. CDR3 sequence (DNA): TGTGCCAGCAGCCCCTCGACAGGGTACAGCTCCTACGAGCAGTACTTC. It encodes CASSPSTGYSSYEQYF.

This clonotype was counted many times. J is TRBJ2-1 and V is TRBV2, with 7 bases aligning to TRBD1. The CDR3 loop spans 13 amino acids. The trim removed 7 bases at V and 5 bases at J, leaving 5 bases unmatched. The germline gives CDR1 SNHLY, CDR2 FYNNEI. The CDR3 coding sequence is TGTGCCAGCACCTATCAGGGGGACAATGAGCAGTTCTTC. Residues: CASTYQGDNEQFF.